This passage covers 30 T cell receptor beta chains from one sample sequenced in a study of OX40 agonist ivuxolimab in advanced cancers. Assay: immunoSEQ multiplex PCR; the TCRdb copy retains only in-frame clones and omits some. Of around 63,000 clones in the sample, roughly 90% were seen once. This specimen consisted of CD4+ or CD8+ T cells sorted from blood, obtained in a trial of the OX40 agonist ivuxolimab. Receptors were obtained from an adult with an advanced solid tumor such as melanoma, head and neck, liver or kidney cancer.

The chain links TRBV5-5 to TRBJ1-2, with a weak D call TRBD1 (5 bases). Germline V gene data show CDR1 as SGHKS and CDR2 as YYEKEE (reference sequence). V was trimmed by 3 bases and J by 5 bases, leaving 20 bases between them. The CDR3 runs to 16 residues. CDR3 in DNA: TGTGCCAGCAGCTCAGGGTGGGAGACATGGGCTTATGGCTACACCTTC. Translated, it gives CASSSGWETWAYGYTF.

The chain is built from TRBV19 and TRBJ1-1; a weak D match, TRBD1 (6 bases). This CDR3 has 15 amino acids. The germline V and J ends were trimmed by 5 bases and 4 bases, with 17 bases remaining between them. CDR1 is LNHDA, CDR2 SQIVND, per germline (reference sequence). The DNA for the CDR3 is TGTGCCAGTAGTGCCGGGACATGGAGGGGCACTGAAGCTTTCTTT. It specifies CASSAGTWRGTEAFF.

V usage is TRBV29-1 and J usage is TRBJ2-3; D tentatively reads TRBD1 or TRBD2 (5 bases each). CDR1 SQVTM and CDR2 ANQGSEA come from the germline V gene. CDR3 size: 13 residues. Trimming pared 3 bases from V and 2 bases from J, leaving 9 bases between. In nucleotides, the CDR3 is TGCAGCGTTGATGGGGGATCCACAGATACGCAGTATTTT. It yields the protein CSVDGGSTDTQYF.

Concerning this clone: The germline gene is not matched at one end of the junction; a read error may be the cause. The J gene is TRBJ1-4, the V gene TRBV15; possible D gene TRBD1, 5 bases. This CDR3 region has 13 residues. The germline V gene has CDR1 LNHNV and CDR2 YYDKDF (reference sequence). CDR3 coding DNA: TGTGCCACTAGCAGGGCAACTAATGAAAAACTGTTTTTT. This sequence encodes CATSRATNEKLFF.

The chain combines TRBV6-5 with TRBJ2-1; 10 bases are shared with TRBD1. The CDR3 runs to 14 residues. Per the germline V gene, CDR1 is MNHEY and CDR2 is SVGAGI. V shed 6 bases and J 7 bases; nucleotides not matched to a gene: 6. The CDR3 spells CASRTGGGWNEQFF. Here the CDR3 DNA reads TGTGCCAGCAGGACAGGGGGCGGCTGGAATGAGCAGTTCTTC.

On this clone itself: Compared with germline, one end of the junction differs, possibly owing to a read error. The chain recombines TRBV27 with TRBJ1-2; maybe TRBD1 (5 bases). The V gene's germline CDR1 is MNHEY and CDR2 SMNVEV (reference sequence). The CDR3 consists of 14 residues. The CDR3 DNA is TGTGCCAGCCGTTTTGTAACAGGAGGCTATGGCTACACCTTC. Translation: CASRFVTGGYGYTF.

This clone was recorded a few times. The chain couples TRBV18 to TRBJ2-7; a possible D gene is TRBD1 (6 bases). V was clipped by 3 bases and J by 0 bases, with 6 bases between them. The CDR3 spans 13 residues. Germline V gives CDR1 KGHSH, CDR2 LQKENI. As DNA, the CDR3 is TGTGCCAGCTCACCGGACAGCTCCTACGAGCAGTACTTC. This gives the protein CASSPDSSYEQYF.

The V gene is TRBV19, the J gene TRBJ1-3, with TRBD1 as a possible D gene (5 bases). V was pared by 1 base and J by 2 bases, with 6 bases between. Germline CDR1 LNHDA, CDR2 SQIVND (reference sequence). This CDR3 has 14 residues. The CDR3 sequence: CASSIAGTGNTIYF. The CDR3 DNA reads TGTGCCAGTAGTATAGCAGGGACTGGAAACACCATATATTTT. Using reference TRBV19 and TRBJ1-3 for the parts outside the CDR3, the full variable domain is DGGITQSPKYLFRKEGQNVTLSCEQNLNHDAMYWYRQDPGQGLRLIYYSQIVNDFQKGDIAEGYSVSREKKESFPLTVTSAQKNPTAFYLCASSIAGTGNTIYFGEGSWLTVV.

This clone was detected once. The chain couples TRBV7-9 to TRBJ2-1; unclear D gene. V lost 0 bases and J 0 bases, leaving 6 bases between the germline ends. The CDR3 is 15 amino acids. In germline, CDR1 is SEHNR, CDR2 FQNEAQ (reference sequence). This CDR3 reads CASSLAVYSYNEQFF. The CDR3 nucleotides are TGTGCCAGCAGCTTAGCGGTCTACTCCTACAATGAGCAGTTCTTC.

V is TRBV7-9 and J is TRBJ2-3; no definite D call. The CDR3 sequence is 12 residues long. V was cut by 5 bases and J by 6 bases, with 9 bases left in between. Germline loops: CDR1 SEHNR, CDR2 FQNEAQ (reference sequence). CDR3 nucleotide sequence: TGTGCCAGCAGCCTAGTACGGGATACGCAGTATTTT. Encoded protein: CASSLVRDTQYF.

A single count supports this clone. The rearrangement uses TRBV9 and TRBJ2-3; tentatively, D is TRBD2 (5 bases). CDR3 length equals 15 residues. Germline V lookup: CDR1 SGDLS, CDR2 YYNGEE. V was cut by 1 base and J by 2 bases, with 11 bases left in between. The CDR3, as DNA: TGTGCCAGCAGCGTAAGTGACTACCCCACAGATACGCAGTATTTT. It codes for CASSVSDYPTDTQYF.

The chain links TRBV28 to TRBJ2-7, with a tentative D call TRBD1 (5 bases). The germline CDR1 and CDR2 sequences are MDHEN and SYDVKM. This CDR3 has 14 amino acids. V was trimmed by 6 bases and J by 4 bases, leaving 16 bases between them. CDR3 sequence: CASSSGQGMYEQYF. In nucleotides, the CDR3 is TGTGCCAGCAGCTCCGGGCAGGGTATGTACGAGCAGTACTTC.

V and J are TRBV19 and TRBJ1-4; D is ambiguous. The CDR3 has 11 residues. Germline-derived CDR1 and CDR2 are LNHDA and SQIVND (reference sequence). Trimming cost V 2 bases and J 10 bases, with 5 bases left between them. The CDR3 DNA is TGTGCCAGTAGTATATCTGGAAAACTGTTTTTT. Translating gives CASSISGKLFF.

This clone was seen once. This sequence joins TRBV18 and TRBJ1-5; D is undetermined. The CDR3 is 10 residues long. Germline-derived CDR1 and CDR2 are KGHSH and LQKENI. Trimming left V 0 bases short and J 9 bases short, with 0 bases between. The CDR3 region is CASSPPPQHF. The CDR3 DNA reads TGTGCCAGCTCACCACCGCCCCAGCATTTT.

This clone was seen only once. The chain recombines TRBV11-2 with TRBJ2-5, with D unresolved. Germline V gene lookup returns CDR1 SGHAT and CDR2 FQNNGV. The CDR3 has 13 residues. The V end was cut by 5 bases, the J end by 3 bases, with 10 bases between. The DNA for the CDR3 is TGTGCCAGCAGCCTGGGCTTTAAAGAGACCCAGTACTTC. As protein: CASSLGFKETQYF.

V is TRBV7-9 and J is TRBJ2-7, with 8 bases aligning to TRBD2. CDR3 length equals 13 residues. The J segment lost 6 bases and the V segment lost 7 bases, leaving 8 bases of the junction unmatched. Germline-derived CDR1 and CDR2 are SEHNR and FQNEAQ (reference sequence). The CDR3 DNA sequence: TGTGCCAGCACCCAGACCAGCGGGAGCGAGCAGTACTTC. Translation: CASTQTSGSEQYF.

This clone was detected once. The chain links TRBV11-1 to TRBJ2-7; the match to TRBD2 covers 11 bases. J gave up 1 base and V 6 bases, and 5 bases lay outside the gene matches. Germline CDR1 is SGHAT and CDR2 is FQDESV (reference sequence). The CDR3 sequence is 15 residues long. CDR3 loop: CASRQVAGGSYEQYF. CDR3 coding DNA: TGTGCCAGCAGACAAGTAGCGGGAGGGTCCTACGAGCAGTACTTC.

J is TRBJ1-2 and V is TRBV19; tentatively, D is TRBD1 (5 bases). V dropped 4 bases and J dropped 7 bases, with 13 bases sitting between them. CDR1 LNHDA and CDR2 SQIVND come from the germline V gene (reference sequence). The CDR3 loop spans 13 amino acids. The CDR3 loop reads CASSTRREGGYTF. Here the CDR3 DNA reads TGTGCCAGTAGTACGCGCAGGGAGGGTGGCTACACCTTC. Supplemented by reference TRBV19 and TRBJ1-2, the full variable domain reads DGGITQSPKYLFRKEGQNVTLSCEQNLNHDAMYWYRQDPGQGLRLIYYSQIVNDFQKGDIAEGYSVSREKKESFPLTVTSAQKNPTAFYLCASSTRREGGYTFGSGTRLTVV.

This clone was recorded once. J is TRBJ1-5 and V is TRBV4-1; tentatively, D is TRBD1 (5 bases). Germline CDR1 reads MGHRA; CDR2 reads YSYEKL. This CDR3 is 15 amino acids long. V was pared by 4 bases and J by 6 bases, with 16 bases between. CDR3 region: CASSPSGGYIQPQHF. In nucleotides, the CDR3 is TGCGCCAGCAGCCCCTCGGGGGGGTATATTCAGCCCCAGCATTTT.

The chain uses TRBV4-1 and TRBJ1-5; D not certain. The germline V and J ends were trimmed by 2 bases and 2 bases, with 13 bases remaining between them. CDR1 MGHRA and CDR2 YSYEKL come from the germline V gene. The length of the CDR3 is 16 residues. Here the CDR3 reads CASSQPDPNGNQPQHF. The DNA for the CDR3 is TGCGCCAGCAGCCAACCGGACCCAAACGGCAATCAGCCCCAGCATTTT.

Turning to this clone: The junction differs from germline at one of its ends, possibly a read error. J is TRBJ2-1 and V is TRBV12-5; 8 nucleotides line up with TRBD1. The CDR3 totals 13 residues. Per the germline V gene, CDR1 is LGHNT and CDR2 is FRNRAP. The CDR3 DNA follows: TGTGCTAGTGGTTTGGCACAGGGGGACCCGCCGGTCTTC. This sequence encodes CASGLAQGDPPVF.

The chain couples TRBV2 to TRBJ2-1; no firm D call. This CDR3 is built from 11 residues. Germline V gene sequence: CDR1 SNHLY, CDR2 FYNNEI. V gave up 7 bases and J gave up 5 bases, with 6 bases separating them. For the CDR3, the DNA is TGTGCCAGCACAAAGAACAATGAGCAGTTCTTC. Its protein product is CASTKNNEQFF.

The chain has TRBV2 and TRBJ2-7; 9 nucleotides line up with TRBD1. The ends lost 6 bases at V and 4 bases at J; junction bases unmatched: 7. From germline, CDR1 is SNHLY and CDR2 FYNNEI. The CDR3 covers 14 residues. The CDR3 bases are TGTGCCAGCAGCTTCGGACAGGGGCCGTACGAGCAGTACTTC. It codes for CASSFGQGPYEQYF.

This chain links TRBV5-6 with TRBJ2-5, with no clear D. The CDR3 covers 16 residues. The ends were cut back, 2 bases at V and 1 base at J, with 15 bases in the middle. Germline V gives CDR1 SGHDT, CDR2 YYEEEE. CDR3 loop: CASSLITDGTQETQYF. The CDR3 DNA is TGTGCCAGCAGCTTAATTACGGACGGAACCCAAGAGACCCAGTACTTC.

The chain couples TRBV11-3 to TRBJ2-7; perhaps TRBD2 as D (6 bases). V lost 3 bases to trimming and J lost 0 bases, with 18 bases between them. This CDR3 is 17 amino acids long. Germline lookup yields CDR1 SGHNT and CDR2 YENEEA. Here the CDR3 DNA reads TGTGCCAGCAGCTTCCACCAGCCGCGGGGAAGCTCCTACGAGCAGTACTTC. It specifies CASSFHQPRGSSYEQYF.

CDR3 DNA: TGTGCCAGCAGCTTAGATCCTAGCGGGGCCAGGGAGGGGCAGTATTTT. Translation gives CASSLDPSGAREGQYF. The rearrangement links TRBV7-2 to TRBJ2-3, with 9 bases matching TRBD2. J was trimmed by 11 bases and V by 1 base; bases with no gene match: 13. Germline CDR1 reads SGHTA; CDR2 reads FQGNSA. CDR3 length equals 16 residues.

This chain joins TRBV11-1 and TRBJ2-3, with 9 bases that match TRBD1. V lost 1 base, J lost 1 base, and 0 bases stayed unmatched. This CDR3 has 15 amino acids. Germline V lookup: CDR1 SGHAT, CDR2 FQDESV (reference sequence). This chain's CDR3 is CASSLGTGGTDTQYF. The DNA for the CDR3 is TGTGCCAGCAGCTTAGGGACAGGGGGCACAGATACGCAGTATTTT.

This sequence joins TRBV2 and TRBJ2-7; 8 bases map to TRBD2. Trimming removed 5 bases from V and 0 bases from J; junction bases left unmatched: 9. The CDR3 runs 16 residues. CDR1 is SNHLY, CDR2 FYNNEI, per germline. The CDR3 loop is CASSFQLAASSYEQYF. In nucleotides, the CDR3 is TGTGCCAGCAGTTTCCAACTAGCGGCAAGCTCCTACGAGCAGTACTTC.

The rearrangement links TRBV11-3 to TRBJ2-3, with TRBD2 matching 7 bases. CDR3 size: 12 residues. With 8 bases clipped from V and 5 bases from J, the junction kept 4 bases outside the gene matches. Germline lookup yields CDR1 SGHNT and CDR2 YENEEA. CDR3 sequence: CASSIAGDTQYF. CDR3 DNA: TGTGCCAGCTCGATAGCGGGAGATACGCAGTATTTT.

This rearrangement joins TRBV7-3 to TRBJ2-3, with 9 bases lining up with TRBD2. V lost 1 base to trimming and J lost 3 bases; unmatched junction nucleotides: 8. The CDR3 totals 17 residues. Per the germline V gene, CDR1 is SGHTA and CDR2 is FQGTGA. In nucleotides, the CDR3 is TGTGCCAGCAGCTTAAAAGCGGGTAGCGGGAGAACAGATACGCAGTATTTT. Protein: CASSLKAGSGRTDTQYF.